This T cell receptor (beta chain) emerged from a study of blood T cell repertoires in COVID-19. For the study at large: Samples came from the United States, Italy and Spain, spanning acute and convalescent COVID-19. In each case, the material was cDNA or gDNA derived from T cells, B-cell-depleted T cells, or PBMCs.

This clone appeared a few times. Other DNA sequences within the sample encode an identical CDR3. The CDR3 covers 13 residues. J gave up 7 bases and V 6 bases, and 5 bases lay outside the gene matches. Sequencing used immunoSEQ multiplex PCR; TCRdb keeps in-frame clones, though not all of them. The repertoire holds roughly 70,000 clones, with about 91% as singletons. The genes are TRBV12-3 or TRBV12-4 and TRBJ1-5, with TRBD1 matching 8 bases. This clonotype was obtained from a human donor with active COVID-19. The donor label of this sample is uncertain. The sequencing sample was made of peripheral blood. CDR3 residues: CASSGQGDQPQHF. CDR3 DNA sequence: TGTGCCAGCAGCGGACAGGGCGACCAGCCCCAGCATTTT.